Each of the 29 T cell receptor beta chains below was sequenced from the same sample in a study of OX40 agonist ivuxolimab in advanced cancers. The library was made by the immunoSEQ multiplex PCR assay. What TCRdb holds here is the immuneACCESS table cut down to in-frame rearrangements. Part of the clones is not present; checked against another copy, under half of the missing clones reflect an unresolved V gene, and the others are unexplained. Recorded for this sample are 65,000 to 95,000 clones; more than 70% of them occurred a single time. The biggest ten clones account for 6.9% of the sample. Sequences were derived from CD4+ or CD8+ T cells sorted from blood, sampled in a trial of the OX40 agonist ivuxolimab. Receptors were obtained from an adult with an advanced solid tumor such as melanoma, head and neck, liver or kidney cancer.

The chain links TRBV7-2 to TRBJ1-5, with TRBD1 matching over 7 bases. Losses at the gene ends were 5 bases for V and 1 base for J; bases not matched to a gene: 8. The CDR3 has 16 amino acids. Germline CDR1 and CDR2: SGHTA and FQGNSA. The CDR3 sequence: CASSPRGGRSNQPQHF. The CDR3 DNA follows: TGTGCCAGCAGCCCCCGAGGGGGCAGGAGCAATCAGCCCCAGCATTTT.

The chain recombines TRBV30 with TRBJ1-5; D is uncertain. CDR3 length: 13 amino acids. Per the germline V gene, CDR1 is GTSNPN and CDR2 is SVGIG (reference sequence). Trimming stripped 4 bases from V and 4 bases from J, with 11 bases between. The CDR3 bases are TGTGCCTGGACCAACGGCGTAAATCAGCCCCAGCATTTT. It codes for CAWTNGVNQPQHF.

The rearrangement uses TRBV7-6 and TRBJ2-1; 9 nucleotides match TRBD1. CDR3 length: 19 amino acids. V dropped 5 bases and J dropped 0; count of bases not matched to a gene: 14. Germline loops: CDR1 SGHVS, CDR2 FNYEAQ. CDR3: CASSPKGTGNLVSYNEQFF. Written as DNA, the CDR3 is TGTGCCAGCAGCCCCAAGGGGACAGGGAATTTAGTCTCCTACAATGAGCAGTTCTTC.

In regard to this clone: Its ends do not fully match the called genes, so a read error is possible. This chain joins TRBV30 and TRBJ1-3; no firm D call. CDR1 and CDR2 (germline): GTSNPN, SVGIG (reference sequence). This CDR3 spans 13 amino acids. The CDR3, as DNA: TGTGCCTGGAATCGGGAGGTTGGAGACACCATATATTTT. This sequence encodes CAWNREVGDTIYF.

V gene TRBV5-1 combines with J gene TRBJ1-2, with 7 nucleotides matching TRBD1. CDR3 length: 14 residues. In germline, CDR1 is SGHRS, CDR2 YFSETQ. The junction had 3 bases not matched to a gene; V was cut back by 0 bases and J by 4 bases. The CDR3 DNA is TGCGCCAGCAGCTTGGGGCAGGGGGGCTATGGCTACACCTTC. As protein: CASSLGQGGYGYTF.

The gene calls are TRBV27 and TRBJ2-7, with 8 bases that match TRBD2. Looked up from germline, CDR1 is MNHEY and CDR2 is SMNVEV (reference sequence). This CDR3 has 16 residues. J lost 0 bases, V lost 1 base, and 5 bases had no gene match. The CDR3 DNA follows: TGTGCCAGCAGTTTATATCCGCGGGAGGCCTCCTACGAGCAGTACTTC. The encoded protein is CASSLYPREASYEQYF.

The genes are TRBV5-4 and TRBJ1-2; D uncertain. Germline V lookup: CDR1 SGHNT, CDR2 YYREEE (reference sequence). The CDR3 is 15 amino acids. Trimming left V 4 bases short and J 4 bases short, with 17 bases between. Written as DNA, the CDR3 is TGTGCCAGCAGCCCTGCCTTCTCAGCTTTCTATGGCTACACCTTC. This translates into CASSPAFSAFYGYTF.

CDR3 in amino acids: CASSSLWTGNYEQYF. The CDR3 coding sequence is TGTGCCAGCAGTTCCCTTTGGACAGGGAACTACGAGCAGTACTTC. The V call is TRBV6-5, the J call TRBJ2-7, with 8 bases matching TRBD1. Germline V lookup: CDR1 MNHEY, CDR2 SVGAGI. There are 15 residues in the CDR3. With 4 bases clipped from V and 3 bases from J, the junction kept 8 bases outside the gene matches.

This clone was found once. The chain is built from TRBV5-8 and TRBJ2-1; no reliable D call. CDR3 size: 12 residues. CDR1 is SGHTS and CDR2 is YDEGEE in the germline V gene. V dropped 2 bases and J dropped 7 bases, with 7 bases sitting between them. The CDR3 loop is CASSFTPNEQFF. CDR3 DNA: TGTGCCAGCAGCTTCACACCTAATGAGCAGTTCTTC. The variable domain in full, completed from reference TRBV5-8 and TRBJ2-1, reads EAGVTQSPTHLIKTRGQQATLRCSPISGHTSVYWYQQALGLGLQFLLWYDEGEERNRGNFPPRFSGRQFPNYSSELNVNALELEDSALYLCASSFTPNEQFFGPGTRLTVL.

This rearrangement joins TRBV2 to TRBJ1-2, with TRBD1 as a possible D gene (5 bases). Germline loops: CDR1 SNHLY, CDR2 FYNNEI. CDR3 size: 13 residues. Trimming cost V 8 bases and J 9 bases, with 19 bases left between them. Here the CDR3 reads CASRYYDSGSYTF. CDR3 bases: TGTGCCAGCCGTTACTACGATTCAGGGAGCTACACCTTC.

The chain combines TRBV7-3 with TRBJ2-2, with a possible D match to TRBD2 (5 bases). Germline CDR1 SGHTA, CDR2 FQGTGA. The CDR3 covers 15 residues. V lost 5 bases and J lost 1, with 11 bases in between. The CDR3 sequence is CASSADYRNTGELFF. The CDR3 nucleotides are TGTGCCAGCAGCGCCGACTACCGGAACACCGGGGAGCTGTTTTTT.

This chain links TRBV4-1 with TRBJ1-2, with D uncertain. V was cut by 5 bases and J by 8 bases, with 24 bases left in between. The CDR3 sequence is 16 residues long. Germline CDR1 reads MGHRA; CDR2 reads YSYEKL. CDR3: CASSSLERAPTRGYTF. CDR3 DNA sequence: TGCGCCAGCAGCTCCCTTGAGAGGGCCCCAACGCGGGGCTACACCTTC.

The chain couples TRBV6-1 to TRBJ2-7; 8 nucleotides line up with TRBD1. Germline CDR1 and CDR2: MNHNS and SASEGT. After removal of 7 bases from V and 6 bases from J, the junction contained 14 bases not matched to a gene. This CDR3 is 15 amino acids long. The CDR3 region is CASTRQGRTYPEQYF. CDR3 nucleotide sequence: TGTGCCAGCACAAGACAGGGGCGGACCTACCCCGAGCAGTACTTC.

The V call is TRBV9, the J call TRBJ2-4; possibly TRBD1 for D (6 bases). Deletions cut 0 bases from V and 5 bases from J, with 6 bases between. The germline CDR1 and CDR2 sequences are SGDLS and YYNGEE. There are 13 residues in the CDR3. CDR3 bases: TGTGCCAGCAGCGTAGCAGGGGAAAACATTCAGTACTTC. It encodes CASSVAGENIQYF. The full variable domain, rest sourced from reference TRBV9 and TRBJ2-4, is DSGVTQTPKHLITATGQRVTLRCSPRSGDLSVYWYQQSLDQGLQFLIQYYNGEERAKGNILERFSAQQFPDLHSELNLSSLELGDSALYFCASSVAGENIQYFGAGTRLSVL.

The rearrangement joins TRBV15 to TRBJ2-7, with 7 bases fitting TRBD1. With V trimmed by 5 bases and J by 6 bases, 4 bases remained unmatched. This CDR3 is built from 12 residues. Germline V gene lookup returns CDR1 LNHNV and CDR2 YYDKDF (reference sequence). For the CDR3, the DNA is TGTGCCACCAGCCCACAGGGGACCGAGCAGTACTTC. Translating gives CATSPQGTEQYF.

Here the CDR3 reads CASSFDGRHAETQYF. The CDR3 DNA reads as TGTGCCAGCAGCTTCGACGGACGCCACGCGGAGACCCAGTACTTC. The V call is TRBV7-2, the J call TRBJ2-5; D uncertain. The V gene lost 3 bases and the J gene lost 5 bases, with 16 bases spanning the gap. Germline assignment: CDR1 SGHTA and CDR2 FQGNSA. The CDR3 runs 15 residues.

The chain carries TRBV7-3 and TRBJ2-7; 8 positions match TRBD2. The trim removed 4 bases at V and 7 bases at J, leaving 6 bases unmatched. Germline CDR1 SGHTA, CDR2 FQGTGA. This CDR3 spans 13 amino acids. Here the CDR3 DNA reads TGTGCCAGCAGCTCGAGCGGGGGAAGGGAGCAGTACTTC. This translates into CASSSSGGREQYF.

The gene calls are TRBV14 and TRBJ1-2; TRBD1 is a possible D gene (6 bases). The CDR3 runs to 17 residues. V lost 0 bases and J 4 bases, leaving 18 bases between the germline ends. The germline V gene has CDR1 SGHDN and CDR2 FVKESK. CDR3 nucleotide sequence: TGTGCCAGCAGCCAAGACGTATTGGGGGGGCTGGTCTATGGCTACACCTTC. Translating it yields CASSQDVLGGLVYGYTF. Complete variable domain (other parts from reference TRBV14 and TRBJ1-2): EAGVTQFPSHSVIEKGQTVTLRCDPISGHDNLYWYRRVMGKEIKFLLHFVKESKQDESGMPNNRFLAERTGGTYSTLKVQPAELEDSGVYFCASSQDVLGGLVYGYTFGSGTRLTVV.

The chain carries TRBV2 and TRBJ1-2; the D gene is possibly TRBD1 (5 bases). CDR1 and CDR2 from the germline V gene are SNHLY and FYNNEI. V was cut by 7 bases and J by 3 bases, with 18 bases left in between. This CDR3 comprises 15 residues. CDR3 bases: TGTGCCAGCAAAGGGACGGACCGCTATCACTATGGCTACACCTTC. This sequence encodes CASKGTDRYHYGYTF.

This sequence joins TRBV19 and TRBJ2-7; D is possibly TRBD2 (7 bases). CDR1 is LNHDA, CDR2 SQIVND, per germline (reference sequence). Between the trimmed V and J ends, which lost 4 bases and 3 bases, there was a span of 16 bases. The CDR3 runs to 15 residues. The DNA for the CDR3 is TGTGCCAGTAGTAATGAGGCGGGGGACAACTACGAGCAGTACTTC. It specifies CASSNEAGDNYEQYF.

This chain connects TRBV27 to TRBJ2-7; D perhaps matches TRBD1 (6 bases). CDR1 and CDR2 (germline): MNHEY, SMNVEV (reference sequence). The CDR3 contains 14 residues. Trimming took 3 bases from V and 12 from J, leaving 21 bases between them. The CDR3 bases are TGTGCCAGCAGTTTGGACAGCGGAGAGGTCCACAGGTACTTC. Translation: CASSLDSGEVHRYF.

CDR3 sequence reads: CASSRENTGELFF. For the CDR3, the DNA is TGCGCCAGCAGTAGGGAGAACACCGGGGAGCTGTTTTTT. The chain joins TRBV5-1 to TRBJ2-2; no clear D. From germline, CDR1 is SGHRS and CDR2 YFSETQ. Trimming removed 5 bases at V and 1 base at J, with 6 bases between. This CDR3 comprises 13 residues.

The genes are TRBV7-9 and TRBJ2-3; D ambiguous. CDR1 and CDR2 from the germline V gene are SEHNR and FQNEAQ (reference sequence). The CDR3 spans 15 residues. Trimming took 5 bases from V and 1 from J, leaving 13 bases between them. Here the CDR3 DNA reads TGTGCCAGCAGCCCCCCGAAAACAGGCACAGATACGCAGTATTTT. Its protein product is CASSPPKTGTDTQYF. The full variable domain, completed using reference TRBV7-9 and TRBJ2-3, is DTGVSQNPRHKITKRGQNVTFRCDPISEHNRLYWYRQTLGQGPEFLTYFQNEAQLEKSRLLSDRFSAERPKGSFSTLEIQRTEQGDSAMYLCASSPPKTGTDTQYFGPGTRLTVL.

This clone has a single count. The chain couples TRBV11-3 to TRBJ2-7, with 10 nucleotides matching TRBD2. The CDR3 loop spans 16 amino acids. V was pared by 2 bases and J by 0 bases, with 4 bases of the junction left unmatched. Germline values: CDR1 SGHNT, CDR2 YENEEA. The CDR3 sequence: CASSLSAGGSSYEQYF. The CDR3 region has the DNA TGTGCCAGCAGCTTATCAGCGGGAGGGAGCTCCTACGAGCAGTACTTC. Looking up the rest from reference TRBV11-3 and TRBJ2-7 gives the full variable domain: EAGVVQSPRYKIIEKKQPVAFWCNPISGHNTLYWYLQNLGQGPELLIRYENEEAVDDSQLPKDRFSAERLKGVDSTLKIQPAELGDSAVYLCASSLSAGGSSYEQYFGPGTRLTVT.

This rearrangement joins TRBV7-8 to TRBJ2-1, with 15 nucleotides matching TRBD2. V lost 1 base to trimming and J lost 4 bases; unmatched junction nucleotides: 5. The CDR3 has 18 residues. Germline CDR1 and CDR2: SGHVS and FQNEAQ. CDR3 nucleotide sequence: TGTGCCAGCAGCTTAGGGACTAGCGGGGGGGCAGATTACAATGAGCAGTTCTTC. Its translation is CASSLGTSGGADYNEQFF. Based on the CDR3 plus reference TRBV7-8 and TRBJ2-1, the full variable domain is GAGVSQSPRYKVAKRGQDVALRCDPISGHVSLFWYQQALGQGPEFLTYFQNEAQLDKSGLPSDRFFAERPEGSVSTLKIQRTQQEDSAVYLCASSLGTSGGADYNEQFFGPGTRLTVL.

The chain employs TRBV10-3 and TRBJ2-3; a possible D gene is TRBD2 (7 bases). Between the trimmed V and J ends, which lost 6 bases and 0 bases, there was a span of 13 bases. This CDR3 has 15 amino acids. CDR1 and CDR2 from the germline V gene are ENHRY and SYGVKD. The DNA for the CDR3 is TGTGCCATCAGGAGGGGGGGCGGGAGCACAGATACGCAGTATTTT. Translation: CAIRRGGGSTDTQYF.

CDR3 amino acids: CASTVFKRNTEAFF. The DNA for the CDR3 is TGTGCCAGCACGGTATTCAAACGGAACACTGAAGCTTTCTTT. The chain links TRBV6-1 to TRBJ1-1, with no clear D. This CDR3 contains 14 residues. Germline CDR1 reads MNHNS; CDR2 reads SASEGT. With 7 bases removed from V and 1 base from J, the gap between germline ends came to 13 bases.

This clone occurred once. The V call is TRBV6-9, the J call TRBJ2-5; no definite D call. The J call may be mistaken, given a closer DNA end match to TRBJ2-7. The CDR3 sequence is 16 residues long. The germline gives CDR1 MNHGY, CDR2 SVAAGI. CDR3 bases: TGTGCCAGCAGTTCCTTAACAGAGCGACGTTCCTACGAGCAGTACTTC. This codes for CASSSLTERRSYEQYF.

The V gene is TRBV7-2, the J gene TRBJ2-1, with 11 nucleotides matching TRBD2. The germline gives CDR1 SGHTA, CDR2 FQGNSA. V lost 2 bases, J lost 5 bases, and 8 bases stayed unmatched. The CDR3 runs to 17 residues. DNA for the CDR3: TGTGCCAGCAGCTTAATAGCGGGAGGGCCAGGTGACAATGAGCAGTTCTTC. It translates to CASSLIAGGPGDNEQFF.